This is a list of T cell receptor beta chains from one sample in a study of T cells in Graves' hyperthyroidism and ophthalmopathy. One entry per CDR3 protein results from TCRdb running MiXCR on the multiplex PCR reads. The data show approximately 620,000 distinct CDR3 sequences, approximately 15% seen once. Sequencing was done on a sample of blood. Receptors originate from a woman between 40 and 55 years old with Graves' ophthalmopathy. CDR3s include the opening cysteine and the closing phenylalanine or tryptophan. D genes are given only for firm matches. Clone size appears in some rows only: once, few, many, or a class for an expanded clone.

D gene,clone size,V gene,J gene,CDR3 protein,CDR3 DNA
TRBD1,many,TRBV2,TRBJ1-4,CASSADRGNEKLFF,TGTGCCAGCAGTGCGGACAGGGGAAATGAAAAACTGTTTTTT
TRBD2,many,TRBV10-3,TRBJ2-7,CAISDRTSGTDEQYF,TGTGCCATCAGTGACAGGACTAGCGGGACCGACGAGCAGTACTTC
TRBD1,.,TRBV19,TRBJ1-1,CASSTTGRDTEAFF,TGTGCCAGTAGCACGACAGGGAGGGACACTGAAGCTTTCTTT
.,few,TRBV28,TRBJ1-6,CASSLGGASHNSPLHF,TGTGCCAGCAGTTTAGGGGGGGCAAGCCATAATTCACCCCTCCACTTT
TRBD1,few,TRBV6-2/TRBV6-3,TRBJ1-2,CASSYATGAGYTF,TGTGCCAGCAGTTACGCGACAGGGGCTGGCTACACCTTC
.,few,TRBV5-4,TRBJ2-1,CASSYLGRSDNEQFF,TGTGCCAGCAGCTACTTAGGGAGGAGTGACAATGAGCAGTTCTTC
.,few,TRBV5-8,TRBJ1-1,CASSLMGPNTEAFF,TGTGCCAGCAGCTTGATGGGCCCGAACACTGAAGCTTTCTTT
TRBD1,many,TRBV2,TRBJ1-2,CASRMTGDGYTF,TGTGCCAGCCGTATGACAGGGGATGGCTACACCTTC
TRBD1,.,TRBV19,TRBJ1-2,CASSIPGTGPIGYTF,TGTGCCAGTAGTATACCCGGGACAGGCCCAATTGGCTACACCTTC
.,many,TRBV6-1,TRBJ2-3,CASSGSGGGRSDTQYF,TGTGCCAGCAGTGGATCTGGGGGCGGCCGGTCGGATACGCAGTATTTT
.,few,TRBV7-6,TRBJ2-7,CASSLPTSGQYF,TGTGCCAGCAGCCTCCCGACAAGCGGGCAGTACTTC
.,many,TRBV30,TRBJ2-3,CAWSGMRTDTQYF,TGTGCCTGGAGTGGAATGCGCACAGATACGCAGTATTTT
.,many,TRBV2,TRBJ2-5,CASSPRQSQETQYF,TGTGCCAGCAGTCCTAGACAGAGCCAAGAGACCCAGTACTTC
TRBD1,many,TRBV27,TRBJ1-5,CASSRTGIGQPQHF,TGTGCCAGCAGTAGGACAGGGATAGGTCAGCCCCAGCATTTT
.,many,TRBV7-2,TRBJ2-5,CASSLHQGGETQYF,TGTGCCAGCAGCTTACATCAGGGTGGGGAGACCCAGTACTTC